This is a list of T cell receptor beta chains from one sample in a study of blood T cell repertoires in COVID-19. Assay used: immunoSEQ multiplex PCR; TCRdb lists only in-frame clones, some missing. The sample holds around 39,000 clones; 65% to 90% are singletons and the top ten take 4.5% to 6.5%. The sample comprised peripheral blood. These receptor sequences come from a man aged 40-49 years with active COVID-19. Both conserved end residues are part of each CDR3. The D gene is left open where the match is weak. Clone size is stated in some rows and not others, as once, few, many or a class when expanded.

V gene	D gene	J gene	clone size	CDR3 DNA	CDR3 protein
TRBV30	-	TRBJ2-1	-	TGTGCCTGGACGAGATCCTCCTACAATGAGCAGTTCTTC	CAWTRSSYNEQFF
TRBV6-1	TRBD1	TRBJ1-3	few	TGTGCCAGCAGTGAAGTGCACAGGGGGAGAAACACCATATATTTT	CASSEVHRGRNTIYF
TRBV3-1/TRBV3-2	-	TRBJ1-1	-	TGTGCCAGCAGTCTGAGGACTGACCCATGGGGTGAAGCTTTCTTT	CASSLRTDPWGEAFF
TRBV28	TRBD1	TRBJ1-2	once	TGTGCCAGCAGGGAACCTCAGGGGGCGGGTGGCTACACCTTC	CASREPQGAGGYTF
TRBV30	TRBD2	TRBJ2-7	-	TGTGCCTGCAAAACTAGCGGGAGCTCCTACGAGCAGTACTTC	CACKTSGSSYEQYF
TRBV27	TRBD1	TRBJ2-1	-	TGTGCCAGCAGGACAGGGAGTACTGAGCAGTTCTTC	CASRTGSTEQFF
TRBV9	TRBD1	TRBJ2-3	-	TGTGCCAGCAGCGACAGGGGTCTCACGGATACGCAGTATTTT	CASSDRGLTDTQYF
TRBV5-3	-	TRBJ2-4	-	TGTGCCAGAAGCTTGGGACACGTAGCCAAAAACATTCAGTACTTC	CARSLGHVAKNIQYF
TRBV11-3	-	TRBJ2-5	-	TGTGCCAGCAGCTTGGACGGACATACCCAAGAGACCCAGTACTTC	CASSLDGHTQETQYF
TRBV5-4	-	TRBJ1-1	-	TGTGCCAGCAGCCGTCCCGGGACTGAAGCTTTCTTT	CASSRPGTEAFF
TRBV7-9	-	TRBJ2-2	-	TGTGCCAGCAGCTTAGGGAGGAACCTAGAGGCCGGGGAGCTGTTTTTT	CASSLGRNLEAGELFF
TRBV6-5	-	TRBJ1-1	-	TGTGCCAGCAGGAGAGGCGGATCGAACACTGAAGCTTTCTTT	CASRRGGSNTEAFF
TRBV7-2	TRBD2	TRBJ2-1	-	TGTGCCAGCAGCTTGCAACTAGCGGTCCCCTACAATGAGCAGTTCTTC	CASSLQLAVPYNEQFF
TRBV6-4	TRBD1	TRBJ1-1	-	TGTGCCAGCAGCAGAGGACAGGGTGGAACTGAAGCTTTCTTT	CASSRGQGGTEAFF
TRBV5-4	TRBD2	TRBJ2-1	-	TGTGCCAGCAGCGCCCGGGCGGGACTAAAACTCAATGAGCAGTTCTTC	CASSARAGLKLNEQFF
TRBV5-8	TRBD2	TRBJ2-3	few	TGTGCCAGCAGCCCCGGGACTAGAGATACGCAGTATTTT	CASSPGTRDTQYF
TRBV5-4	TRBD2	TRBJ2-3	-	TGTGCCAGCAGCCCTAGCGGAACAGATACGCAGTATTTT	CASSPSGTDTQYF
TRBV28	-	TRBJ2-5	-	TGTGCCAGTCAAGGAGAGTCCACACAAGAGACCCAGTACTTC	CASQGESTQETQYF
TRBV18	TRBD2	TRBJ2-3	-	TGTGCCAGCTCACTAGGGACTAGCGGGAGGACCGATACGCAGTATTTT	CASSLGTSGRTDTQYF
TRBV15	TRBD1	TRBJ2-7	-	TGTGCCACCAGGGCATGGGACAGCGGACAATACGAGCAGTACTTC	CATRAWDSGQYEQYF
TRBV6-5	-	TRBJ2-1	-	TGTGCCAGCAGTCTGGCAGGGTACAATGAGCAGTTCTTC	CASSLAGYNEQFF
TRBV6-6	-	TRBJ2-7	-	TGTGCCAGCAGTTACTCGGACACCTCTTACGAGCAGTACTTC	CASSYSDTSYEQYF
TRBV10-3	TRBD2	TRBJ2-7	-	TGTGCCATCAGTGACGGGGGGTGGGACGAGCAGTACTTC	CAISDGGWDEQYF
TRBV23-1	TRBD2	TRBJ2-7	-	TGCGCCACTCCGCGGGGGACTGGGAGCTCCTACGAGCAGTACTTC	CATPRGTGSSYEQYF
TRBV3-1/TRBV3-2	-	TRBJ1-2	once	TGTGCCAGCAGCCCCGGGAGGGGCTACACCTTC	CASSPGRGYTF
TRBV25-1	-	TRBJ1-1	once	TGTGCCAGCAGGGGGGGTGGGGTGGCTTTCTTT	CASRGGGVAFF
TRBV7-2	TRBD2	TRBJ2-2	-	TGTGCCAGCAGCGCCGGTCGGGAGGGCGGCACCGGGGAGCTGTTTTTT	CASSAGREGGTGELFF
TRBV10-2	TRBD1	TRBJ2-5	-	TGCGCCAGCAGTAAAGACAGGGGGCAAGAGACCCAGTACTTC	CASSKDRGQETQYF
TRBV21-1	-	TRBJ2-1	-	TGTGCCAGCAGCGGAGCCCCAGGACTAGCCGCGTCTGAGCAGTTCTTC	CASSGAPGLAASEQFF
TRBV18	-	TRBJ1-1	-	TGTGCCAGCTCTGGCCAGTGGAACACTGAAGCTTTCTTT	CASSGQWNTEAFF
TRBV27	-	TRBJ1-6	few	TGTGCCAGCGGGCCGTCGGGATGGTCACCCCTCCACTTT	CASGPSGWSPLHF
TRBV5-1	TRBD2	TRBJ2-7	-	TGCGCCAGCAGCTTGACTAGCGGGAGCTCCTACGAGCAGTACTTC	CASSLTSGSSYEQYF
TRBV30	-	TRBJ1-5	-	TGTGCCTGGAGTCCCACGGCGCAGGGCTTCAATCAGCCCCAGCATTTT	CAWSPTAQGFNQPQHF
TRBV7-8	-	TRBJ1-6	-	TGTGCCAGCAGCTTAGTCGGCCCCACGCGGAATTCACCCCTCCACTTT	CASSLVGPTRNSPLHF
TRBV4-2	TRBD2	TRBJ2-1	once	TGTGCCAGCAGCCCAGGTCAAGGCGGGAGCTCCTACAATGAGCAGTTCTTC	CASSPGQGGSSYNEQFF
TRBV27	-	TRBJ1-2	-	TGTGCCAGCAGTTTTGTCCAGGGCTTCGATGGCTACACCTTC	CASSFVQGFDGYTF
TRBV18	TRBD2	TRBJ2-3	-	TGTGCCAGCTCACCAATCGGGGGGACAGATACGCAGTATTTT	CASSPIGGTDTQYF
TRBV1	-	TRBJ2-7	-	TGCACCAGCAGCCAAGATGGGGCGGGAGATACTCCCTACGAGCAGTACTTC	CTSSQDGAGDTPYEQYF
TRBV9	-	TRBJ1-1	-	-	CASSVRGEETEAFF
TRBV3-1/TRBV3-2	-	TRBJ2-3	-	TGTGCCAGCAGCCAAGGGAGTGGGGCAGACACAGATACGCAGTATTTT	CASSQGSGADTDTQYF
TRBV6-4	-	TRBJ1-1	-	TGTGCCAGCAGTGACGAGGGCAGCTCAAAAATGAACACTGAAGCTTTCTTT	CASSDEGSSKMNTEAFF
TRBV7-3	-	TRBJ2-1	-	TGTGCCAGCAGCTTGAGGCAGGGGTTAGAGCAGTTCTTC	CASSLRQGLEQFF
TRBV4-1	-	TRBJ2-5	-	TGCGCCAGCAGCCAAGATTTTGTGAGACTTCAGTACTTC	CASSQDFVRLQYF
TRBV10-2	-	TRBJ2-7	-	TGCGCCAGCAAGGGTGGGAGGTACGAGCAGTACTTC	CASKGGRYEQYF